This T cell receptor (beta chain) is from a study of CD4 and CD8 cells across lung adenocarcinoma regions. TCRdb independently ran MiXCR on the PCR reads; one entry per CDR3 protein. In the table there are 3,000 or so distinct CDR3 sequences, under 70% of which are singletons. Samples came from patients with localized non-small cell lung adenocarcinoma. V lost 6 bases and J lost 5; bases outside the gene matches: 11. The germline gives CDR1 MNHEY, CDR2 SVGAGI. The CDR3 runs to 18 residues. The receptor comes from a female donor with lung adenocarcinoma. The CD4 and CD8 labels of this study may be unreliable. The specimen was CD4+ T cells from the margin of a lung tumor. The genes are TRBV6-5 and TRBJ2-2; 14 bases fit TRBD2. In DNA, the CDR3 is TGTGCCAGCAGATTCGGGACTAGCGGGAGTCAGGCGACCGGGGAGCTGTTTTTT. This translates into CASRFGTSGSQATGELFF.